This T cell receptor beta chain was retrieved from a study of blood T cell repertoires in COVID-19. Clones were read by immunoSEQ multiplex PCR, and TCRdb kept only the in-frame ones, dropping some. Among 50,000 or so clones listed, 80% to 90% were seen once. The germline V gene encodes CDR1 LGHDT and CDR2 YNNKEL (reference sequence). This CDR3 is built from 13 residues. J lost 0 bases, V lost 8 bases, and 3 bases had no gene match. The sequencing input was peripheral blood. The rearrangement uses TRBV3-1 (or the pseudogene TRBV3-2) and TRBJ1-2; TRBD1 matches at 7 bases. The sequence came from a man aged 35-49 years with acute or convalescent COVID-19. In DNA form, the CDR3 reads TGTGCCAGCCGGGACAGCTCTAACTATGGCTACACCTTC. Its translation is CASRDSSNYGYTF.